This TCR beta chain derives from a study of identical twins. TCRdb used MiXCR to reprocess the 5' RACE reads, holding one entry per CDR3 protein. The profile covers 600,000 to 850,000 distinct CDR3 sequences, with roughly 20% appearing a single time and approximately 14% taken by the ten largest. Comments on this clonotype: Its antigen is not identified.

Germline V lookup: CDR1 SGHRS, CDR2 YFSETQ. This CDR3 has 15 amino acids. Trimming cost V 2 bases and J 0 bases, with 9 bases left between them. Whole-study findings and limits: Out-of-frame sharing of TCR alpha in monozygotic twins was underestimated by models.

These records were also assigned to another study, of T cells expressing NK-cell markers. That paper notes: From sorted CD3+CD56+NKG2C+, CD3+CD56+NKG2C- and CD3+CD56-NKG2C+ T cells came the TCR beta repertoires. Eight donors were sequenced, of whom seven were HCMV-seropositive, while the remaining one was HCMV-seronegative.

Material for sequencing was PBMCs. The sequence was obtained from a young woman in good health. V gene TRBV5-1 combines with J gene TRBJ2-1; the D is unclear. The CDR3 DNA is TGCGCCAGCAGCTTCGTGGAAAGCTCCTACAATGAGCAGTTCTTC. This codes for CASSFVESSYNEQFF.